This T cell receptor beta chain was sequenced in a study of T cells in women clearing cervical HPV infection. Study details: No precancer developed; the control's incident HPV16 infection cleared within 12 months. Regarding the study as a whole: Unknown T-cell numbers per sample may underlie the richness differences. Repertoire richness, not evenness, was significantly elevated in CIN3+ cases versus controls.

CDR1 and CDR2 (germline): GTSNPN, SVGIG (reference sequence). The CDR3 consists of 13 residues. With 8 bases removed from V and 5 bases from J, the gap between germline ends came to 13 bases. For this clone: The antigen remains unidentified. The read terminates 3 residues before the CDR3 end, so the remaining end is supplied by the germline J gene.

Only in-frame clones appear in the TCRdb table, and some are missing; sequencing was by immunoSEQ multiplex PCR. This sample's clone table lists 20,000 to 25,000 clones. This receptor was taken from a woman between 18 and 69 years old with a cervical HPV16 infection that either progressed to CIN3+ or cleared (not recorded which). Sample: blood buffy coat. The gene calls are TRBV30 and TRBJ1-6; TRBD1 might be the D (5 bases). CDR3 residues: CAIEGSNNSPLHF. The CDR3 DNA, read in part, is TGTGCCATCGAGGGGAGTAATAATTCACCC. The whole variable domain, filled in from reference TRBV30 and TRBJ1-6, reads SQTIHQWPATLVQPVGSPLSLECTVEGTSNPNLYWYRQAAGRGLQLLFYSVGIGQISSEVPQNLSASRPQDRQFILSSKKLLLSDSGFYLCAIEGSNNSPLHFGNGTRLTVT.